Included here is one T cell receptor (beta chain) sequence, with context. The antigen is unknown. The data are from a study of beta chain features in type 1 diabetes. Study results and limitations: The influence of HLA type on TCRB rearrangement stayed undetermined. Naive, central memory and Treg TCRB repertoires appeared more alike in patients than in healthy donors.

This CDR3 is built from 14 residues. CDR1 is LGHNA, CDR2 YSLEER, per germline. V lost 3 bases, J lost 5 bases, and 3 bases stayed unmatched. Once sorted, every population was more than 95% pure. Expressed TCRB transcripts were sequenced because the entire RNA isolate underwent reverse transcription. The protocol was immunoSEQ multiplex PCR, while the TCRdb copy is restricted to in-frame clones and leaves out a portion. Of 680,000 or so clones listed, around 15% are singletons. The sequenced sample was naive CD4+ T cells from blood. The receptor was derived from a man younger than 35 in good health. V and J are TRBV4-3 and TRBJ2-1, with TRBD1 identical over 8 bases. The CDR3 spells CASSQRTGNNEQFF. Here the CDR3 DNA reads TGCGCCAGCAGCCAGCGGACAGGGAACAATGAGCAGTTCTTC.